A selection of T cell receptor beta chains follows, all from one sample in a study of blood T cell repertoires in COVID-19. Data came from immunoSEQ multiplex PCR; TCRdb stores just in-frame clones and leaves some out. The sample lists 250,000 to 350,000 clones; 80% to 90% were seen once. The sequencing sample was made of peripheral blood. The source is a woman in her 30s with active or convalescent COVID-19. Both conserved end residues are part of each CDR3. The order of the fields is J gene, clone size, V gene, D gene, CDR3 DNA, CDR3 protein. D genes are given only for firm matches. Rows may omit the clone size; those that give it use once, few, many or a size class.

TRBJ2-2	NA	TRBV4-3	NA	TGCGCCAGCAGCAAGCAGGGGAACACCGGGGAGCTGTTTTTT	CASSKQGNTGELFF
TRBJ2-7	NA	TRBV5-1	TRBD1	TGCGCCAGCAGCTCCCATCCACAGGGGATACTCAGCTCCTACGAGCAGTACTTC	CASSSHPQGILSSYEQYF
TRBJ1-2	NA	TRBV7-2	NA	TGTGCCAGCAATCAAGGGAGGATTGGGTATGGCTACACCTTC	CASNQGRIGYGYTF
TRBJ1-1	NA	TRBV30	NA	TGTGCCTGGACAGTAACGGGTTGGCCGAACGCTGAAGCTTTCTTT	CAWTVTGWPNAEAFF
TRBJ1-2	NA	TRBV2	NA	TGTGCCAGCAGTGAAGACTGGGGCAGAGGTGGCTACACCTTC	CASSEDWGRGGYTF
TRBJ1-5	NA	TRBV10-3	NA	TGTGCCATCAGTGAGTCCCCTGCGGGCAATCAGCCCCAGCATTTT	CAISESPAGNQPQHF
TRBJ1-2	NA	TRBV30	NA	TGTGCCTGGAGCGCGACATGGCCCCGAACGAACTATGGCTACACCTTC	CAWSATWPRTNYGYTF
TRBJ1-4	NA	TRBV10-3	TRBD1	TGTGCCATCAGCAAAACAGGGGTCCGCGGTGAAAAACTGTTTTTT	CAISKTGVRGEKLFF
TRBJ2-7	NA	TRBV6-2/TRBV6-3	TRBD2	TGTGCCAGCAGCCATCCTCAGCGGGGAGCCTACGAGCAGTACTTC	CASSHPQRGAYEQYF
TRBJ1-1	few	TRBV18	NA	TGTGCCAGCTCACCGACAGGTGGGGTGACTGAAGCTTTCTTT	CASSPTGGVTEAFF
TRBJ1-1	NA	TRBV10-3	NA	TGTGCCATCAGCCTAGGAGGGGACACTGAAGCTTTCTTT	CAISLGGDTEAFF
TRBJ1-2	few	TRBV4-3	TRBD1	TGCGCCAGCAGCCCTCTAGGGGACAGCGTTAGGGGCTACACCTTC	CASSPLGDSVRGYTF
TRBJ2-2	NA	TRBV6-5	NA	TGTGCCAGCAGTTACCCCTATGCCGGGGAGCTGTTTTTT	CASSYPYAGELFF
TRBJ1-2	NA	TRBV5-4	NA	TGTGCCAGCAGCTTACCAGAAGAGGAGGCGACTTATGGCTACACCTTC	CASSLPEEEATYGYTF
TRBJ2-3	NA	TRBV6-5	TRBD2	TGTGCCAGCAGGGGACTAACCCCTTATACGCAGTATTTT	CASRGLTPYTQYF
TRBJ2-2	NA	TRBV7-9	NA	TGTGCCAGCAGCTTCCCGGGAAGCGGCACCGGGGAGCTGTTTTTT	CASSFPGSGTGELFF
TRBJ1-5	NA	TRBV30	TRBD1	TGTGCCTGGAGTGGGACAGGGGATGGTCAGCCCCAGCATTTT	CAWSGTGDGQPQHF
TRBJ1-4	NA	TRBV7-9	TRBD1	TGTGCCAGCAGCGACGGGACAGGGGCCACTAATGAAAAACTGTTTTTT	CASSDGTGATNEKLFF
TRBJ2-5	NA	TRBV5-1	NA	TGCGCCAGCAGCCCCGGCGGACTAAACCAAGAGACCCAGTACTTC	CASSPGGLNQETQYF